The next 30 T cell receptor beta chains were all read from a single sample in a study of blood T cell repertoires in COVID-19. The protocol was immunoSEQ multiplex PCR, while the TCRdb copy is restricted to in-frame clones and leaves out a portion. The data contain roughly 68,000 clones, about 91% of them singletons. The sample was peripheral blood. Every receptor here comes from a woman in her 70s with acute or convalescent COVID-19.

The chain links TRBV24-1 to TRBJ1-2, with D perhaps TRBD1 (5 bases). With 3 bases removed from V and 8 bases from J, the gap between germline ends came to 6 bases. Germline CDR1 is KGHDR and CDR2 is SFDVKD. The CDR3 runs 11 residues. CDR3 in amino acids: CATSDPGGYTF. The CDR3 coding sequence is TGTGCCACCAGTGATCCAGGGGGCTACACCTTC.

This clone was observed a few times. The gene calls are TRBV28 and TRBJ1-1, with D possibly TRBD1 on 5 matching bases. V was clipped by 2 bases and J by 0 bases, with 7 bases between them. The V gene's germline CDR1 is MDHEN and CDR2 SYDVKM. The CDR3 covers 14 residues. The CDR3 sequence is CASSLTGMNTEAFF. The CDR3, as DNA: TGTGCCAGCAGTTTAACAGGAATGAACACTGAAGCTTTCTTT.

The chain is built from TRBV29-1 and TRBJ1-3; 11 nucleotides agree with TRBD1. CDR1 and CDR2 (germline): SQVTM, ANQGSEA. The CDR3 is 16 residues long. V was clipped by 4 bases and J by 4 bases; unmatched bases: 9. CDR3 amino acids: CSVVSGQGAPGNTIYF. The CDR3 region has the DNA TGCAGCGTTGTATCTGGACAGGGGGCGCCCGGAAACACCATATATTTT.

The rearrangement links TRBV3-1 (or the pseudogene TRBV3-2) to TRBJ1-1, with D possibly TRBD1 on 6 matching bases. The CDR3 contains 16 residues. The V gene lost 2 bases and the J gene lost 3 bases, with 16 bases spanning the gap. Germline CDR1 is LGHDT and CDR2 is YNNKEL (reference sequence). The CDR3 coding sequence is TGTGCCAGCAGCCAAAGGGGAGGGGGAAAGTACACTGAAGCTTTCTTT. Translated, it gives CASSQRGGGKYTEAFF.

This sequence joins TRBV4-1 and TRBJ2-7; 7 bases match TRBD1. Germline CDR1 and CDR2: MGHRA and YSYEKL. The CDR3 is 11 amino acids. V lost 4 bases and J lost 6; bases outside the gene matches: 0. CDR3 nucleotide sequence: TGCGCCAGCAGCCGGGACAGCGAGCAGTACTTC. Translating gives CASSRDSEQYF.

This clone was observed a single time. V is TRBV25-1 and J is TRBJ1-2, with D possibly being TRBD1 (5 bases). Germline CDR1 MGHDK, CDR2 SYGVNS. The CDR3 loop spans 14 amino acids. V was pared by 4 bases and J by 4 bases, with 13 bases between. As DNA, the CDR3 is TGTGCCAGCAGTGTCGGCGACAGCTCCTATGGCTACACCTTC. Amino acid sequence: CASSVGDSSYGYTF.

The V call is TRBV4-1, the J call TRBJ2-1; the D gene is possibly TRBD2 (5 bases). This CDR3 has 15 amino acids. The germline V gene encodes CDR1 MGHRA and CDR2 YSYEKL. Trimming left V 1 base short and J 4 bases short, with 11 bases between. As DNA, the CDR3 is TGCGCCAGCAGCCAAGGGGGAGCGGATTACAATGAGCAGTTCTTC. Protein sequence: CASSQGGADYNEQFF.

V gene TRBV27 combines with J gene TRBJ2-5; D is unresolved. V lost 5 bases and J lost 5, with 12 bases in between. Looked up from germline, CDR1 is MNHEY and CDR2 is SMNVEV (reference sequence). The CDR3 sequence is 13 residues long. The CDR3 protein is CASSRRGGETQYF. DNA for the CDR3: TGTGCCAGCAGTCGTAGAGGTGGGGAGACCCAGTACTTC.

The genes are TRBV5-1 and TRBJ2-3, with 10 bases aligning to TRBD2. J lost 4 bases, V lost 1 base, and 6 bases had no gene match. Germline CDR1 SGHRS, CDR2 YFSETQ. The CDR3 covers 16 residues. The CDR3 nucleotides read TGCGCCAGCAGCTTGACTAGCGGGACAGATGCAGATACGCAGTATTTT. It translates to CASSLTSGTDADTQYF.

Only a few counts were recorded for this clone. CDR3 coding DNA: TGTGCCAGCAGCCTCCGGGGGGGGCGTGGGAACACCATATATTTT. Protein: CASSLRGGRGNTIYF. The gene calls are TRBV7-2 and TRBJ1-3; D is perhaps TRBD1 (6 bases). V was pared by 5 bases and J by 7 bases, with 18 bases between. Germline V gene lookup returns CDR1 SGHTA and CDR2 FQGNSA. There are 15 residues in the CDR3.

The chain recombines TRBV4-2 with TRBJ2-3; D is perhaps TRBD2 (6 bases). The CDR3 consists of 13 residues. With 0 bases removed from V and 7 bases from J, the gap between germline ends came to 8 bases. The germline CDR1 and CDR2 sequences are LGHNA and YNFKEQ. The CDR3 sequence: CASSQEEGYTQYF. As DNA, the CDR3 is TGTGCCAGCAGCCAAGAGGAGGGGTATACGCAGTATTTT.

V and J are TRBV28 and TRBJ1-5, with a possible D match to TRBD1 (5 bases). Germline-derived CDR1 and CDR2 are MDHEN and SYDVKM. This CDR3 has 14 amino acids. V lost 1 base and J 4 bases, leaving 8 bases between the germline ends. In nucleotides, the CDR3 is TGTGCCAGCAGTTTATCACAGGAGAATCAGCCCCAGCATTTT. Translation: CASSLSQENQPQHF.

Written as DNA, the CDR3 is TGTGCCAGCTCAAGGGGAGCAGGGGATACTGAAGCTTTCTTT. Its translation: CASSRGAGDTEAFF. The chain couples TRBV18 to TRBJ1-1; D possibly corresponds to TRBD1 (6 bases). Trimming cost V 5 bases and J 5 bases, with 15 bases left between them. CDR1 and CDR2 from the germline V gene are KGHSH and LQKENI. CDR3 size: 14 residues.

This clone was found once. CDR3 residues: CASSEGHQNTEAFF. The CDR3 region has the DNA TGTGCCAGCAGTGAGGGACACCAGAACACTGAAGCTTTCTTT. The genes are TRBV6-2 or TRBV6-3 and TRBJ1-1; a weak D match, TRBD1 (6 bases). Germline-derived CDR1 and CDR2 are MNHEY and SVGEGT. The V and J ends lost 5 bases and 1 base respectively, with 11 bases between them. This CDR3 has 14 amino acids.

The chain carries TRBV19 and TRBJ1-5, with D possibly being TRBD1 (5 bases). The CDR3 runs 16 residues. V was clipped by 3 bases and J by 2 bases, with 14 bases between them. The V gene's germline CDR1 is LNHDA and CDR2 SQIVND (reference sequence). CDR3 protein: CASSITGGVGNQPQHF. For the CDR3, the DNA is TGTGCCAGTAGTATTACCGGGGGAGTGGGCAATCAGCCCCAGCATTTT.

This clone occurred once. The chain uses TRBV18 and TRBJ2-1; TRBD2 agrees at 11 bases. Germline V lookup: CDR1 KGHSH, CDR2 LQKENI. This CDR3 has 15 residues. V lost 4 bases, J lost 9 bases, and 8 bases stayed unmatched. CDR3 region: CASSRLSGGAGEQFF. DNA of the CDR3: TGTGCCAGCTCACGACTTAGCGGGGGGGCCGGTGAGCAGTTCTTC.

The rearrangement links TRBV5-4 to TRBJ1-2, with 7 bases matching TRBD1. Germline trimming cut 3 bases from V and 7 bases from J; bases unmatched to any gene: 9. CDR1 SGHNT and CDR2 YYREEE come from the germline V gene (reference sequence). The CDR3 has 14 amino acids. Written as DNA, the CDR3 is TGTGCCAGCAGCTACCCACAGGGGATGGGTGGCTACACCTTC. Translation gives CASSYPQGMGGYTF. Variable domain in full (rest from reference TRBV5-4 and TRBJ1-2): ETGVTQSPTHLIKTRGQQVTLRCSSQSGHNTVSWYQQALGQGPQFIFQYYREEENGRGNFPPRFSGLQFPNYSSELNVNALELDDSALYLCASSYPQGMGGYTFGSGTRLTVV.

This chain joins TRBV29-1 and TRBJ1-1, with 7 bases aligning to TRBD1. In germline, CDR1 is SQVTM, CDR2 ANQGSEA. The CDR3 spans 14 residues. V lost 5 bases to trimming and J lost 1 base; unmatched junction nucleotides: 7. The CDR3 loop reads CSVNDRVSNTEAFF. CDR3 DNA: TGCAGCGTTAATGACAGGGTGTCGAACACTGAAGCTTTCTTT.

This chain joins TRBV11-1 and TRBJ1-1; a weak D match, TRBD1 (5 bases). The V end was cut by 4 bases, the J end by 2 bases, with 8 bases between. Per germline, CDR1 SGHAT and CDR2 FQDESV (reference sequence). CDR3 length: 13 residues. CDR3 DNA sequence: TGTGCCAGCAGCTCAGGGCTTAACACTGAAGCTTTCTTT. Residues: CASSSGLNTEAFF.

V usage is TRBV12-5 and J usage is TRBJ2-7, with TRBD1 matching 7 bases. Looked up from germline, CDR1 is LGHNT and CDR2 is FRNRAP. The CDR3 totals 15 residues. J was trimmed by 4 bases and V by 1 base; bases with no gene match: 7. CDR3 loop: CASGLELGGAYEQYF. CDR3 bases: TGTGCTAGTGGTTTGGAGTTAGGGGGCGCATACGAGCAGTACTTC.

The CDR3 sequence: CASSTLSQGTYEQYF. CDR3 DNA sequence: TGTGCCAGCAGCACTCTCTCGCAGGGGACCTACGAGCAGTACTTC. The chain carries TRBV7-2 and TRBJ2-7, with a possible D match to TRBD1 (6 bases). The germline V gene encodes CDR1 SGHTA and CDR2 FQGNSA. Trimming took 5 bases from V and 2 from J, leaving 16 bases between them. The CDR3 contains 15 residues.

The chain couples TRBV6-9 to TRBJ2-2; 7 bases are a match to TRBD1. Germline V gene sequence: CDR1 MNHGY, CDR2 SVAAGI. V lost 5 bases, J lost 3 bases, and 9 bases stayed unmatched. CDR3 size: 16 residues. Written as DNA, the CDR3 is TGTGCCAGCAGTCCCTCGGGGCAGGGGGACACCGGGGAGCTGTTTTTT. Protein: CASSPSGQGDTGELFF.

The chain couples TRBV24-1 to TRBJ1-5, with D perhaps matching TRBD1 (6 bases). Germline V lookup: CDR1 KGHDR, CDR2 SFDVKD. The CDR3 has 15 amino acids. The germline V and J ends were trimmed by 4 bases and 6 bases, with 15 bases remaining between them. CDR3 region: CATSDPRQVAQPQHF. CDR3 in DNA: TGTGCCACCAGTGACCCACGACAGGTAGCTCAGCCCCAGCATTTT.

The rearrangement uses TRBV29-1 and TRBJ2-3; the match to TRBD2 covers 11 bases. CDR1 SQVTM and CDR2 ANQGSEA come from the germline V gene. The CDR3 is 13 residues long. V was pared by 8 bases and J by 0 bases, with 1 base of the junction left unmatched. This CDR3 reads CSTSGGSTDTQYF. As DNA, the CDR3 is TGCAGCACTAGCGGGGGTAGCACAGATACGCAGTATTTT.

The chain links TRBV9 to TRBJ2-5, with 7 bases lining up with TRBD1. Germline loops: CDR1 SGDLS, CDR2 YYNGEE. V lost 5 bases and J lost 1; bases outside the gene matches: 11. The CDR3 totals 16 residues. The CDR3, as DNA: TGTGCCAGCAGTGGTAGGATACGGGACAGCCAAGAGACCCAGTACTTC. Its translation: CASSGRIRDSQETQYF.

This chain connects TRBV3-1 (or the pseudogene TRBV3-2) to TRBJ1-1; no firm D call. This CDR3 contains 13 residues. Trimming took off 1 base at V and 7 bases at J, with 10 bases between the two ends. Germline CDR1 and CDR2: LGHDT and YNNKEL (reference sequence). The CDR3 coding sequence is TGTGCCAGCAGCCAAGTCGCGGGAGATGAAGCTTTCTTT. It translates to CASSQVAGDEAFF.

In the case of this clone: Within the sample, other DNA sequences also encode this same CDR3. The chain combines TRBV18 with TRBJ1-2; 7 positions match TRBD1. Germline CDR1 reads KGHSH; CDR2 reads LQKENI. Losses at the gene ends were 3 bases for V and 2 bases for J; bases not matched to a gene: 0. The CDR3 is 13 residues long. CDR3 nucleotides: TGTGCCAGCTCACCGGACAGGAACTATGGCTACACCTTC. This codes for CASSPDRNYGYTF.

V and J are TRBV24-1 and TRBJ1-2, with a tentative D call TRBD1 (6 bases). The germline V gene has CDR1 KGHDR and CDR2 SFDVKD. The CDR3 contains 16 residues. The V gene lost 3 bases and the J gene lost 8 bases, with 21 bases spanning the gap. The CDR3 sequence is CATSDNRDTAFLGYTF. DNA of the CDR3: TGTGCCACCAGTGATAACCGGGACACGGCCTTCCTGGGCTACACCTTC.

The rearrangement uses TRBV6-4 and TRBJ1-2, with a possible D match to TRBD1 (6 bases). The CDR3 loop spans 17 amino acids. CDR1 is MRHNA and CDR2 is SNTAGT in the germline V gene. Trimming shortened V by 0 bases and J by 5 bases, and 19 bases separated the two germline ends. The CDR3 loop reads CASSDSTWTGRGYGYTF. CDR3 bases: TGTGCCAGCAGTGACTCCACGTGGACGGGAAGGGGGTATGGCTACACCTTC.

The chain recombines TRBV28 with TRBJ1-2; TRBD1 might be the D (5 bases). Per the germline V gene, CDR1 is MDHEN and CDR2 is SYDVKM. There are 14 residues in the CDR3. Trimming left V 7 bases short and J 4 bases short, with 16 bases between. CDR3 coding DNA: TGTGCCAGCATTCCTTCCGGGGGGGGCTATGGCTACACCTTC. Protein product: CASIPSGGGYGYTF.